This T cell receptor (beta chain) originates from a study of T cells in Graves' hyperthyroidism and ophthalmopathy. Using RNA transcripts as the source, TCR beta CDR3 regions were amplified. The HTBI primer set was used in a first-round RT-PCR of the TCR CDR3. TCRdb reprocessed the multiplex PCR reads with MiXCR, giving one entry per CDR3 protein. The sample has 600,000 to 800,000 distinct CDR3 sequences; approximately 36% are singletons. Across 18 months, stable Graves' hyperthyroidism was marked by no progression to ophthalmopathy. V was cut by 5 bases and J by 7 bases, with 9 bases left in between. The germline V gene encodes CDR1 SGHTA and CDR2 FQGNSA. The CDR3 has 11 residues. In its sample, this clonotype was seen many times.

This receptor was taken from a woman aged 40-49 years with Graves' hyperthyroidism. The chain joins TRBV7-2 to TRBJ2-7, with D possibly being TRBD1 (6 bases). The sequencing sample was made of blood. The CDR3 DNA sequence: TGTGCCAGCAGCCATGGACAGGAGCAGTACTTC. Its protein product is CASSHGQEQYF.